The subject of this entry is one T cell receptor (beta chain). The antigen is undetermined. Possible read error: a much larger clone is one base away. The V gene's germline CDR1 is SEHNR and CDR2 FQNEAQ (reference sequence). The V segment lost 5 bases and the J segment 1 base; nucleotides outside the gene matches: 3. The CDR3 is 15 amino acids. This record comes from a study of OX40 agonist ivuxolimab in advanced cancers. Study-level information: Ivuxolimab, which is an agonistic anti-OX40 (CD134) antibody, was administered to the patients. The dose-escalation group included hepatocellular carcinoma, melanoma, renal cell carcinoma and head and neck cancer. Study-level results: Some nonresponders additionally presented with little normalized T-cell clonal expansion.

The cohort excluded patients with autoimmune disease history or systemic immunosuppression. Here immunoSEQ multiplex PCR was the method, and the copy in TCRdb shows in-frame clones only, minus some. The data show roughly 89,000 clones, 70% to 90% seen once. The source was CD4+ or CD8+ T cells sorted from blood, collected in a trial of the OX40 agonist ivuxolimab. The origin of this receptor is an adult with an advanced solid tumor such as melanoma, head and neck, liver or kidney cancer. V is TRBV7-9 and J is TRBJ2-2; 8 bases map to TRBD1. CDR3 amino acids: CASSPGTGNTGELFF. CDR3 DNA sequence: TGTGCCAGCAGCCCCGGGACAGGGAACACCGGGGAGCTGTTTTTT.